This T cell receptor beta chain emerged from a study of shared clonotypes between healthy human individuals. Findings of the study overall: Only blood was sampled, and tissue TCR repertoires likely differ from blood ones. Clonotype sharing levels among donors were expected to vary with sequencing depth.

Original processing methods: ImmunoSEQ supplied junction-only sequences lacking quality scores, so filtering was different. Data came from immunoSEQ multiplex PCR; TCRdb stores just in-frame clones and leaves some out. Clone size and the V and J calls come from that table; the DNA yielded D and trimming. Of hundreds of thousands of clones listed, 75% to 85% are singletons. Every one of the donors was a Caucasian adult that lived in Nashville, Tennessee. From germline, CDR1 is GTSNPN and CDR2 SVGIG (reference sequence). CDR3 length: 13 residues. Deletions cut 2 bases from V and 0 bases from J, with 6 bases between. Note on this clone: The antigen is unknown.

V gene TRBV30 combines with J gene TRBJ2-3; D remains unclear. Sequenced: PBMCs. The TCR comes from a woman between 40 and 50 years old in good health. Some clones in this sample may be carry-over from other donors' samples. CDR3 sequence (DNA): TGTGCCTGGAGTACGCAGAGCACAGATACGCAGTATTTT. It specifies CAWSTQSTDTQYF.